This TCR beta chain is from a study of early T cells in non-severe SARS-CoV-2 infection. This clonotype came up many times. TCRdb used MiXCR to reprocess the 5' RACE reads, holding one entry per CDR3 protein. The table has roughly 51,000 distinct CDR3 sequences, roughly 7.7% seen once; the top ten hold 5.8%. CDR3 size: 14 residues. V shed 3 bases, J shed 10 bases, and the junction held 9 bases outside the gene matches. The V gene's germline CDR1 is LGHDT and CDR2 YNNKEL (reference sequence). This TCR came from an adult who was a healthcare worker with PCR-confirmed SARS-CoV-2 infection or an uninfected control (not recorded which). The V call is TRBV3-1, the J call TRBJ2-1, with 7 bases identical to TRBD1. Source material: whole blood. Here the CDR3 reads CASSHRGNLWEQFF. The CDR3 bases are TGTGCCAGCAGCCACAGGGGGAACCTTTGGGAGCAGTTCTTC.